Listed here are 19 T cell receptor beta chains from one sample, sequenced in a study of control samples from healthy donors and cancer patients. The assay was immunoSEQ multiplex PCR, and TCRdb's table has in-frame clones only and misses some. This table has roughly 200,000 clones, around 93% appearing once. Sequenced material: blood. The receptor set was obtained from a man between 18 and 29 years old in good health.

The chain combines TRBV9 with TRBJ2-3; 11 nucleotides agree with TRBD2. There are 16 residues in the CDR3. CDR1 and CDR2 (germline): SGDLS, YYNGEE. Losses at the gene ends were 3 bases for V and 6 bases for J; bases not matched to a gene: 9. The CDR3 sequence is CASSAVAGGIIDTQYF. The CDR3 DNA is TGTGCCAGCAGCGCCGTAGCGGGGGGGATTATCGATACGCAGTATTTT.

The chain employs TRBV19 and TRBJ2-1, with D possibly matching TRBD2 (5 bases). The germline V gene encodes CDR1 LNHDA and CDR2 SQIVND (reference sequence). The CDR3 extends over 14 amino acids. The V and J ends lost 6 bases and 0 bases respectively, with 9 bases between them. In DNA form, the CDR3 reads TGTGCCAGTAGGTTCGGAGGCTCCTACAATGAGCAGTTCTTC. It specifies CASRFGGSYNEQFF.

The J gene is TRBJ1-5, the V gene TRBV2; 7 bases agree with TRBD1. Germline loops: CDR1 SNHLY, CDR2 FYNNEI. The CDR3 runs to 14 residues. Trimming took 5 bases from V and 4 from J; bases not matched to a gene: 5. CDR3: CASSTTTGNQPQHF. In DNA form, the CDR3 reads TGTGCCAGCAGTACCACGACAGGGAATCAGCCCCAGCATTTT.

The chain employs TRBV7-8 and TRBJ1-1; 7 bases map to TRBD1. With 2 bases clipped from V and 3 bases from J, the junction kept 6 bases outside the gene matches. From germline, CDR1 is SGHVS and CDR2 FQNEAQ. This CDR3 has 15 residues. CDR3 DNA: TGTGCCAGCAGCTTAAGGTCCAGGGGGGACACTGAAGCTTTCTTT. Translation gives CASSLRSRGDTEAFF.

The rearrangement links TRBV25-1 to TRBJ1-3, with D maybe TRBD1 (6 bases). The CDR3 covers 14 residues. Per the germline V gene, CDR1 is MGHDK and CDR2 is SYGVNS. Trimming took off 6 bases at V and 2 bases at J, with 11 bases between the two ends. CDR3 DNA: TGTGCCAGCAGGGCAGGGGAAACTGGAAACACCATATATTTT. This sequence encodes CASRAGETGNTIYF.

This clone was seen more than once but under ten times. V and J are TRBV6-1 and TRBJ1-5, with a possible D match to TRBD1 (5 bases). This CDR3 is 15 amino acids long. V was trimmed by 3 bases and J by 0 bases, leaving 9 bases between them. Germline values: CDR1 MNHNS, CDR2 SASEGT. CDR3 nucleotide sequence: TGTGCCAGCAGTGAGGGGGACGTTAGCAATCAGCCCCAGCATTTT. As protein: CASSEGDVSNQPQHF.

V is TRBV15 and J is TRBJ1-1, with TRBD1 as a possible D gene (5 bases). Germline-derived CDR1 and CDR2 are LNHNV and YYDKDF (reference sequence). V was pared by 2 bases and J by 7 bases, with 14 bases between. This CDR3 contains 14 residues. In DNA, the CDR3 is TGTGCCACCAGCAGACACTCGGGGGGAATTGAAGCTTTCTTT. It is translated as CATSRHSGGIEAFF.

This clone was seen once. CDR3 sequence reads: CASRSRAQSPYNEQFF. CDR3 in DNA: TGTGCAAGTCGCTCCCGGGCCCAGTCCCCCTACAATGAGCAGTTCTTC. This rearrangement joins TRBV12-2 to TRBJ2-1. TRBV12-2 is deemed a pseudogene. The CDR3 totals 16 residues.

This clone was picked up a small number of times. CDR3 loop: CASSETENTEAFF. Written as DNA, the CDR3 is TGCGCCAGCAGTGAAACTGAGAACACTGAAGCTTTCTTT. The V call is TRBV10-1, the J call TRBJ1-1, with D unresolved. The germline V gene has CDR1 WNHNN and CDR2 SYGVQD (reference sequence). Between the trimmed V and J ends, which lost 3 bases and 1 base, there was a span of 6 bases. The CDR3 consists of 13 residues.

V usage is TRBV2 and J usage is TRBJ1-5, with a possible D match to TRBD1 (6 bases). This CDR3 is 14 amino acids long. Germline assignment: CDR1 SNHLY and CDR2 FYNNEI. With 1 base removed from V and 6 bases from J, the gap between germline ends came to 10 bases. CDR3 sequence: CASSEDRVRQPQHF. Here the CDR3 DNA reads TGTGCCAGCAGTGAAGACAGGGTCCGTCAGCCCCAGCATTTT.

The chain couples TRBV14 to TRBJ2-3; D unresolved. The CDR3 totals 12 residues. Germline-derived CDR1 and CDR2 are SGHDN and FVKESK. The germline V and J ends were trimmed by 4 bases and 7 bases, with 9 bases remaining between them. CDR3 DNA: TGTGCCAGCAGCCGAGGTAGCTATACGCAGTATTTT. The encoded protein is CASSRGSYTQYF.

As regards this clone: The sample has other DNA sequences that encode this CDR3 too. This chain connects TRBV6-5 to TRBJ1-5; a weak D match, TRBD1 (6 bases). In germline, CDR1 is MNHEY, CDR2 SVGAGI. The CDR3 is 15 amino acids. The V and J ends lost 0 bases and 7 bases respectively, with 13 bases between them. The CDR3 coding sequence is TGTGCCAGCAGTTACTCGTCGGGGGCCGGGCAGCCCCAGCATTTT. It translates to CASSYSSGAGQPQHF.

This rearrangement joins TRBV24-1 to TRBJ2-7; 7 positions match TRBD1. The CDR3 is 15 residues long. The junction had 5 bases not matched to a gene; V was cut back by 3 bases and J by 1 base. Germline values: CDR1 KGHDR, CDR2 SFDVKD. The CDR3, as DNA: TGTGCCACCAGTGATCCCCGGACAGGATCCTACGAGCAGTACTTC. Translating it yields CATSDPRTGSYEQYF.

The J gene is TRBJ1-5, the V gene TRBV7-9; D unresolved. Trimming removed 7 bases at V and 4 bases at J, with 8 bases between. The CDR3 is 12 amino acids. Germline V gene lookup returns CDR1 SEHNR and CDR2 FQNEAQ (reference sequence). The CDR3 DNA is TGTGCCAGCACCAGTCCTAATCAGCCCCAGCATTTT. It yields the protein CASTSPNQPQHF.

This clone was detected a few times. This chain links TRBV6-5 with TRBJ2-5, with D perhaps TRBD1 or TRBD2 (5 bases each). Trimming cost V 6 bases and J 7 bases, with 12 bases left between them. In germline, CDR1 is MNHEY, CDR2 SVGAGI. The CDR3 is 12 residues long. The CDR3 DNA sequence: TGTGCCAGCAGATTAGGGGACGGGACCCAGTACTTC. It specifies CASRLGDGTQYF.

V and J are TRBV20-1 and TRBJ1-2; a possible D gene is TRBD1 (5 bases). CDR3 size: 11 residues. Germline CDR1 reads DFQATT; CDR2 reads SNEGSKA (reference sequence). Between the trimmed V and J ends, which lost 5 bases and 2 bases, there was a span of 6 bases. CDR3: CSAGDNYGYTF. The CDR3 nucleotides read TGCAGTGCTGGGGACAACTATGGCTACACCTTC.

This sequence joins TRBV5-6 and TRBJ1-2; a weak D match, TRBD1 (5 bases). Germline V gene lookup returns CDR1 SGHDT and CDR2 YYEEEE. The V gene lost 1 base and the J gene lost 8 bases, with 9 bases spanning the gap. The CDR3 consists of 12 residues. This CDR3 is CASSLQGGGYTF. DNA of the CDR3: TGTGCCAGCAGCTTGCAGGGCGGCGGCTACACCTTC.

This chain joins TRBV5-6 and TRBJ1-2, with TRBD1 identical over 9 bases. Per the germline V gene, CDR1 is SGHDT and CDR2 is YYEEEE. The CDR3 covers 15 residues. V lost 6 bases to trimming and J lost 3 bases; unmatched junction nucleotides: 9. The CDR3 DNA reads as TGTGCCAGCATCCAGGGACAGGGTCTATACTATGGCTACACCTTC. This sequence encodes CASIQGQGLYYGYTF.

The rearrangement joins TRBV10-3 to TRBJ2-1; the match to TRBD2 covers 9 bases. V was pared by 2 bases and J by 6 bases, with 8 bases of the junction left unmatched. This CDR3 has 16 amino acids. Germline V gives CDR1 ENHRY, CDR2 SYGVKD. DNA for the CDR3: TGTGCCATCAGTGAGACCGTAGCGGGGGCTTTCAATGAGCAGTTCTTC. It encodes CAISETVAGAFNEQFF.